This TCR beta chain was profiled in a study of cytomegalovirus exposure and HLA in healthy donors (dated 2017 in TCRdb). Context from the whole study: According to an earlier analysis of several hundred of the donors, about 170 million T cells yielded 117 million unique TCR beta sequences and approximately 300 Gb of sequence data. An early release that covered about 600 HLA-typed donors contained 300 to 350 gigabases of sequencing data and about 84 million unique TCR sequences. The genetic ancestry cluster associated with self-reported Caucasian donors included around 76% of the 398 genotyped donors. The aim of the study was to test whether cataloging public T cell receptors could identify signatures of past pathogen exposure. The study profiled the T cell repertoires of about 720 subjects by immunosequencing and related them to cytomegalovirus serostatus. A separate validation cohort of approximately 130 different subjects was used in addition to the roughly 670-subject first cohort. To predict cytomegalovirus infection status, the study combined high-throughput TCR immunosequencing, statistical association of individual TCRs with disease status, and machine learning. To study patterns of TCR occurrence, a later analysis re-analyzed previously published TCR beta repertoires from 666 donors and added high-resolution HLA genotyping. The later analysis used no new phenotypic data to find candidate immune exposures, relying instead on TCR beta sequences and their occurrence across donors. An earlier analysis of approximately 630 of the donors applied high-throughput TCR beta sequencing to assess whether each TCR beta V gene segment acted as functional or pseudogenic. Donor age, sex, ethnicity and CMV serostatus were compiled alongside the repertoire data. In a later genetic analysis, genome-wide SNP genotypes for about three fifths of the roughly 670 donors were used, and that subset was treated as a discovery cohort. All discovery cohort repertoires had been generated on a single sequencing platform. Class I and class II HLA loci were covered by the typing at four-digit resolution. The number of donors typed differed by locus, with about 629-640 for A, B, C, DRB1 and DQB1, 522 for DQA1, 600 to 610 for DPA1, and around 430 for DPB1. A handful of DR-DQ haplotypes were handled as single units for association and clustering because linkage in the cohort was strong. Among roughly 400 genotyped donors of the cohort, an average of about 240,000 unique TCR beta nucleotide sequences were sequenced per donor, 15% to 20% of them non-productive. Study-level results and caveats: Compared with equally common non-associated chains, HLA-associated TCR beta chains in a later analysis were more clonally expanded and had lower generation probabilities. At a false discovery rate of 0.05, a later analysis linked about 16,000 TCR beta sequences to specific HLA alleles. Some IMGT-functional V segments, including TRBV6-2 and TRBV6-3, could not be told apart with the 87-base-pair reads, so those segments were excluded. Sequencing depth was assumed to be roughly uniform across donors in the presence/absence analyses, though that assumption may not hold. Broadly in line with IMGT annotations, most TCR beta V segments showed up in productive rearrangements about 90% or about 30% of the time in an earlier analysis of around 600 of the donors. A further reported finding was that TCR beta sequences accurately predicted the HLA-A and HLA-B alleles for most subjects in the first cohort. Most TCR sequences were seen in very few donors, while some public TCRs were found in many individuals. V-gene and J-gene trimming of TCR beta chains was associated with a missense DCLRE1C variant in a later genetic analysis, and the association was replicated in an independent cohort. When HLA alleles, especially DR and DQ, strongly co-occurred, attributing TCR associations to individual alleles was difficult. The classifier was reported to diagnose cytomegalovirus status with high specificity and sensitivity in both the original and validation cohorts. In a later analysis, the rate of TCR association differed among HLA loci, with DRB1 alleles having the most associated TCRs and HLA-C alleles having the fewest. The earlier analysis of about 600 of the donors excluded some 15 rarely observed V segments, including chromosome 9 orphons, because counts were too low. Because HLA typing was missing for some donors at each locus, association tests included only the typed subset. In a later analysis, most CMV-associated TCR beta chains were found to appear HLA-restricted, with HLA associations seemingly driven largely by CMV exposure. In vitro tests confirmed that a few of the cytomegalovirus-associated TCR beta chains recognize cytomegalovirus antigens. According to a later genetic analysis, donors in an Asian-associated ancestry cluster had fewer N-insertions in productive TCRs than the roughly 700-donor mean. Linkage disequilibrium might explain the correlated functional status among segregating V segments, but an unknown experimental factor could not be ruled out. The cohort was sequenced for TCR beta chains only, and without alpha or paired-chain data the features that could be detected were limited. The sequencing pipeline was judged likely to have produced a cluster of highly shared sequence variants as a technical artifact. A total of some 180 TCR beta chains were listed by the study as associated with cytomegalovirus. The authors suggested that the approach could potentially be extended to other disease states and immunological phenotypes. Several of the top co-occurrence clusters appeared to be linked to parvovirus B19, influenza, CMV and Epstein-Barr virus, according to a later analysis. The only immune exposure information available for the cohort was CMV serostatus.

The cohort comprised 710 or so healthy bone marrow donors. Cohort members were all nominally healthy when sampled, although unrecorded immune exposures were likely present. The donor tested CMV seronegative and was one of the 352 seronegative cohort members. A peripheral blood sample was provided by each donor, and peripheral blood mononuclear cells were used for TCR beta sequencing. Genomic DNA extraction from the blood cell samples was performed with the Qiagen DNeasy Blood Extraction Kit. From a lookup of the germline V gene (reference sequence), CDR1 and CDR2 are SEHNR and FQNEAQ. After removal of 2 bases from V and 2 bases from J, the junction retains 10 bases not matched to a gene. Reading from cysteine to phenylalanine, the CDR3 counts 19 amino acids. Here the CDR3 DNA is all that survives: 57 bases in frame from base 1. A note on this clone: Its antigen is not yet known. No clone much larger than this one lies a single base away; base qualities are absent.

The protocol used for the library was the immunoSEQ multiplex PCR assay. A mixture of 60 forward primers for TCR Vbeta segments and 13 reverse primers for TCR Jbeta segments was used in the multiplex PCR. A multiplex PCR assay on genomic DNA amplified the CDR3 region of rearranged TCR beta genes. The Illumina HiSeq System was used to sequence the amplified TCR beta libraries as 87-base-pair reads. In the source study's methods: Across the 666 repertoires, a later analysis counted about 81 million unique TCR beta chains, around 11 million of which were shared by at least two donors. Raw reads were error-corrected and collapsed into unique sequences by a nearest-neighbor algorithm in which closely related sequences were merged to remove PCR and sequencing errors. To assign V, D and J gene segments, CDR3 sequences were aligned to IMGT reference sequences. Each retained sequence needed at least a six-nucleotide match to both a V gene segment and a J gene segment. A rearrangement was called productive if the CDR3 had no stop codons and remained in frame with V and J, and every other rearrangement was called non-productive. Following IMGT convention, CDR3 was defined as the stretch from the second conserved V-encoded cysteine up to the conserved J-encoded phenylalanine. The earlier analysis of about 610 of the donors excluded sequences that lacked an unambiguous match to a single V gene segment. In an earlier analysis of several hundred of the donors, V segments were called functional above 56.7% productive rearrangements and were called segregating when the between-donor standard deviation exceeded 5%. A statistical classification framework was built for diagnosing cytomegalovirus status from the catalog of TCR beta chain sequences. V and J gene assignment, in a later analysis, came from comparing TCR nucleotide sequences with IMGT/GENE-DB human TR gene sequences. A later analysis assigned CDR3 sequences and most-parsimonious VDJ recombination scenarios with the TCRdist pipeline. In a later analysis, every TCR beta chain was defined by the combination of its CDR3 amino acid sequence and its V-gene family, and reads without a unique V-gene family were dropped. A later analysis removed several hundred highly shared, low-generation-probability nucleotide sequences to deal with suspected cross-contamination and a sequencing artifact. For each public chain, a later analysis derived a clonal expansion index from normalized ranks of inferred template counts within each repertoire. In a later analysis, generation probabilities were computed using a VDJ recombination model fitted to out-of-frame rearrangements, and the results were checked against IGoR. In a later analysis, TCR-TCR, TCR-HLA and TCR-CMV co-occurrence was scored with hypergeometric tests, and a repertoire-size bias correction was applied to TCR pairs. A later analysis estimated false discovery rates by permuting HLA or CMV assignments 20 times. In a later analysis, co-occurring TCRs were grouped using DBSCAN, with TCRdist sequence similarity added in when clustering inside HLA-allele-positive subsets. Repertoires with fewer than 30,000 or more than 120,000 public chains, plus five repertoires with anomalous nucleotide sharing, were excluded from co-occurrence clustering. The source is immuneACCESS, and TCRdb retained only in-frame sequences with V and J called. Part of the clones is not carried over; for the studies checked, unresolved V genes explain less than half of this, and the remainder is unexplained. Clone size and the V and J calls come from that table; the DNA yielded D and trimming. Recorded for this sample are 180,000 or so clones; about three quarters of them occurred a single time. The ten largest account for about 1.5% of the sample.

The receptor was isolated from a young man in good health and CMV-seronegative. Sequenced: PBMCs. Rearrangement joined TRBV7-9 to TRBJ2-5, with 14 bases aligning to TRBD2. The DNA sequence reads TGTGCCAGCAGCTTATTGGTGACTAGCGGGGGGGGGCTGCAAGAGACCCAGTACTTC. It specifies CASSLLVTSGGGLQETQYF. The CDR3, completed at both ends by the reference TRBV7-9 and TRBJ2-5 genes, gives the full variable domain DTGVSQNPRHKITKRGQNVTFRCDPISEHNRLYWYRQTLGQGPEFLTYFQNEAQLEKSRLLSDRFSAERPKGSFSTLEIQRTEQGDSAMYLCASSLLVTSGGGLQETQYFGPGTRLLVL.